The present TCR beta chain was sequenced within a study of CD8+CD57+ T cells in acquired aplastic anemia. Study background: Isolated CD4+ and CD8+ cells, once sorted, yielded DNA averaging roughly 3 ug.

Patients picked for sequencing had shown CD8+CD57+ cell expansion detected by flow cytometry. TCR beta VDJ combinations and CDR3 sequences were profiled from genomic DNA. TCRdb ran MiXCR on the reads and lists one entry per CDR3 protein. This sample has approximately 180,000 distinct CDR3 sequences; less than 60% occur once, and the top ten carry 1.8%. About this clonotype: Its cognate antigen is unknown.

General study points: It was found that roughly 31 CD8+ CDR3 sequences were shared between patients and controls.

The specimen sequenced was sorted CD4+, CD8+, or CD8+CD57+ T cells (not recorded which) from PBMCs. The receptor's source is a human donor with aplastic anemia.

The CDR3 region is CASTTGTRATTQYF. For the CDR3, the DNA is TGTGCCAGCACCACCGGGACTAGAGCCACCACCCAGTACTTC. The V and J genes are TRBV7-2 and TRBJ2-5, with TRBD2 matching 8 bases. This CDR3 is 14 amino acids long. Germline V gene data show CDR1 as SGHTA and CDR2 as FQGNSA. The J segment lost 8 bases and the V segment lost 7 bases, leaving 12 bases of the junction unmatched. Drawing the rest from reference TRBV7-2 and TRBJ2-5, the complete variable domain is GAGVSQSPSNKVTEKGKDVELRCDPISGHTALYWYRQSLGQGLEFLIYFQGNSAPDKSGLPSDRFSAERTGGSVSTLTIQRTQQEDSAVYLCASTTGTRATTQYFGPGTRLLVL.